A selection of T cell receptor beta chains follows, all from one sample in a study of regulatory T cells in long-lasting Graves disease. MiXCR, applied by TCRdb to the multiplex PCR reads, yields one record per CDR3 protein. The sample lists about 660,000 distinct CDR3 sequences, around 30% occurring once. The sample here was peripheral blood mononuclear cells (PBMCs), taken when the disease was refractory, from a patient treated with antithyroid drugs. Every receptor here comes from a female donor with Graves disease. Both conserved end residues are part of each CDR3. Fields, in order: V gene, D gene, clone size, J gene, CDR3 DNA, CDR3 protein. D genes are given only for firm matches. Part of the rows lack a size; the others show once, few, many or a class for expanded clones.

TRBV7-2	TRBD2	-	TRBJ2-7	TGTGCCAGCACCGGGACTAGCGGGGACGAGCAGTACTTC	CASTGTSGDEQYF
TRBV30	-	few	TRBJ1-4	TGTGCCTGGACCCGCCCGGCCCGAGGAGAAAAACTGTTTTTT	CAWTRPARGEKLFF
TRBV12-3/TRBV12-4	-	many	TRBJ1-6	TGTGCCAGCAGTCCCGGGACACTTATCCTTTCACCCCTCCACTTT	CASSPGTLILSPLHF
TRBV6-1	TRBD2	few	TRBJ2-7	TGTGCCAGCAGGGGGGTTAGCGGGACGGACGAGCAGTACTTC	CASRGVSGTDEQYF
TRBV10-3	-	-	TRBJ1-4	TGTGCCATCAGTGACGTGGCCCGGGCAACTAATGAAAAACTGTTTTTT	CAISDVARATNEKLFF
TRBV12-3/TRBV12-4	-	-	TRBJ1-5	TGTGCCAGCGCCACATACTTAGGGGGGGAGAATCAGCCCCAGCATTTT	CASATYLGGENQPQHF
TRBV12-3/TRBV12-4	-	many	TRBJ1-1	TGTGCCAGCAGTCCCGTGGGTAGGAGCACTGAAGCTTTCTTT	CASSPVGRSTEAFF
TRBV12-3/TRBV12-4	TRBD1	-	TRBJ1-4	TGTGCCAGCAGTCTCAGGGGGCTTAGTGAAAAACTGTCTTTT	CASSLRGLSEKLSF
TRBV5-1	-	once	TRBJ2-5	TGCGCCAGCAGCGGCGGGACAGCTGGGGAGACCCAGTACTTC	CASSGGTAGETQYF
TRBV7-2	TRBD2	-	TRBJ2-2	TGTGCCAGCAGCTTTGGACTAGCGGGAGGAAGGACCGGGGAGCTGTTTTTT	CASSFGLAGGRTGELFF
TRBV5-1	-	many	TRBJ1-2	TGTGCCAGCAGTTTAGACGGAAACTATGGCTACACCTTC	CASSLDGNYGYTF
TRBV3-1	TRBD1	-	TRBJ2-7	TGTGCCAGCAGCCGCAACAGGGGAACCTACGAGCAGTACTTC	CASSRNRGTYEQYF
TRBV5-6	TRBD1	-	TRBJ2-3	TGTGCCAGCAGCTCACAGGGGACCACAGATACGCAGTATTTT	CASSSQGTTDTQYF